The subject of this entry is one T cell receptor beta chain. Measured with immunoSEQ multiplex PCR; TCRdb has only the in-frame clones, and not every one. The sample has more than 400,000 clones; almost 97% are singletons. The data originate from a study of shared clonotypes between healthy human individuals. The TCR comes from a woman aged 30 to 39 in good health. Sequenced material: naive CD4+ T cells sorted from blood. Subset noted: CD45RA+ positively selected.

Here the CDR3 DNA reads TGTGCCAGCACCAGGACAGTTTCCAATCAGCCCCAGCATTTT. Encoded protein: CASTRTVSNQPQHF. The chain has TRBV2 and TRBJ1-5; a weak D match, TRBD1 (6 bases). Per the germline V gene, CDR1 is SNHLY and CDR2 is FYNNEI. The CDR3 runs to 14 residues. V gave up 7 bases and J gave up 3 bases, with 13 bases separating them.